A single sample gave rise to the 16 T cell receptor beta chains below, sequenced in a study of cytomegalovirus exposure and HLA in healthy donors. With 60 Vbeta and 13 Jbeta primers, the PCR was carried out. The table came from immunoSEQ multiplex PCR; TCRdb's copy has only in-frame clones and leaves some out. Of around 78,000 clones listed, 55% to 75% are singletons. Material: PBMCs. Receptors originate from a man in his thirties or forties in good health and CMV-seropositive.

The V gene is TRBV29-1, the J gene TRBJ1-1, with D hard to call. V dropped 6 bases and J dropped 8 bases, with 13 bases sitting between them. The CDR3 is 11 amino acids. Germline CDR1 SQVTM, CDR2 ANQGSEA. Written as DNA, the CDR3 is TGCAGCGTCGGCAACACGGGAGAAGCTTTCTTT. This codes for CSVGNTGEAFF.

The V call is TRBV19, the J call TRBJ2-5, with TRBD2 as a possible D gene (5 bases). Per the germline V gene, CDR1 is LNHDA and CDR2 is SQIVND (reference sequence). Trimming cost V 6 bases and J 5 bases, with 13 bases left between them. The CDR3 totals 13 residues. The CDR3 DNA reads TGTGCCAGTAGGCTAGCCGGCGGGGAGACCCAGTACTTC. Translation: CASRLAGGETQYF.

The genes are TRBV30 and TRBJ1-4; tentative D call: TRBD1 (5 bases). The CDR3 loop spans 13 amino acids. CDR1 and CDR2 from the germline V gene are GTSNPN and SVGIG (reference sequence). V was shortened by 0 bases and J by 8 bases, with 10 bases between the two germline ends. The CDR3 loop reads CAWSVWGGEKLFF. CDR3 DNA sequence: TGTGCCTGGAGTGTATGGGGGGGAGAAAAACTGTTTTTT.

V is TRBV13 and J is TRBJ1-4; a possible D gene is TRBD1 (5 bases). Germline V lookup: CDR1 PRHDT, CDR2 FYEKMQ (reference sequence). The CDR3 sequence is 19 residues long. V dropped 3 bases and J dropped 1 base, with 21 bases sitting between them. The CDR3: CASSFQGGLSDGTNEKLFF. CDR3 sequence (DNA): TGTGCCAGCAGCTTTCAGGGTGGTTTGTCAGATGGAACTAATGAAAAACTGTTTTTT.

The chain is built from TRBV6-6 and TRBJ2-7; 7 bases are a match to TRBD2. With V trimmed by 2 bases and J by 7 bases, 11 bases remained unmatched. The CDR3 extends over 15 amino acids. Germline values: CDR1 MNHNY, CDR2 SVGAGI (reference sequence). Here the CDR3 reads CASSYPGREAGEQYF. CDR3 sequence (DNA): TGTGCCAGCAGTTACCCCGGACGGGAGGCGGGGGAGCAGTACTTC.

This chain connects TRBV5-8 to TRBJ2-7; D is possibly TRBD1 (5 bases). Trimming took 5 bases from V and 2 from J, leaving 14 bases between them. Germline assignment: CDR1 SGHTS and CDR2 YDEGEE. CDR3 length: 14 residues. For the CDR3, the DNA is TGTGCCAGCAGGACCCGGAAAGGGGCCTACGAGCAGTACTTC. It encodes CASRTRKGAYEQYF.

The J gene is TRBJ2-3, the V gene TRBV11-2; 8 bases line up with TRBD1. CDR1 SGHAT and CDR2 FQNNGV come from the germline V gene. The V segment lost 5 bases and the J segment 3 bases; nucleotides outside the gene matches: 7. The CDR3 is 15 amino acids. Written as DNA, the CDR3 is TGTGCCAGCAGCGCGCAGGGGGCAGGGACAGATACGCAGTATTTT. The encoded protein is CASSAQGAGTDTQYF.

As DNA, the CDR3 is TGTGCCAGCTCGCAGGGGGGAAACACTGAAGCTTTCTTT. Translated: CASSQGGNTEAFF. The rearrangement links TRBV18 to TRBJ1-1; 7 bases fit TRBD1. CDR1 is KGHSH, CDR2 LQKENI, per germline. The length of the CDR3 is 13 residues. V was pared by 6 bases and J by 2 bases, with 3 bases of the junction left unmatched.

The rearrangement links TRBV28 to TRBJ2-7; TRBD2 is a possible D gene (6 bases). The germline V gene has CDR1 MDHEN and CDR2 SYDVKM. The CDR3 has 13 amino acids. V lost 6 bases and J 9 bases, leaving 18 bases between the germline ends. CDR3 bases: TGTGCCAGCAGATCCGGGAGCCATGGGAGGCAGTACTTC. Translation gives CASRSGSHGRQYF.

The rearrangement links TRBV10-3 to TRBJ1-5; D gene unclear. CDR1 ENHRY and CDR2 SYGVKD come from the germline V gene. The CDR3 totals 15 residues. Deletions cut 0 bases from V and 0 bases from J, with 6 bases between. The CDR3 spells CAISESFSSNQPQHF. The CDR3 DNA reads as TGTGCCATCAGTGAGTCGTTCAGTAGCAATCAGCCCCAGCATTTT.

This clone was seen many times. The rearrangement uses TRBV7-3 and TRBJ1-5, with 7 nucleotides matching TRBD1. V shed 3 bases, J shed 8 bases, and the junction held 4 bases outside the gene matches. The CDR3 is 13 residues long. CDR1 and CDR2 (germline): SGHTA, FQGTGA. The CDR3 coding sequence is TGTGCCAGCAGCTTTTCAGGGGGTGAGCCCCAGCATTTT. Encoded protein: CASSFSGGEPQHF.

This clone has just a few counts. The chain has TRBV5-1 and TRBJ2-1; possible D gene TRBD1, 6 bases. The CDR3 loop spans 12 amino acids. V was trimmed by 5 bases and J by 8 bases, leaving 11 bases between them. In germline, CDR1 is SGHRS, CDR2 YFSETQ. The CDR3 DNA sequence: TGCGCCAGCAGTTCCAGGGGCGATGAGCAGTTCTTC. Its protein is CASSSRGDEQFF.

This clone was observed a single time. The gene calls are TRBV7-9 and TRBJ1-2; possible D gene TRBD1, 6 bases. V was pared by 4 bases and J by 8 bases, with 17 bases between. Germline V gene lookup returns CDR1 SEHNR and CDR2 FQNEAQ (reference sequence). The CDR3 runs to 14 residues. Here the CDR3 DNA reads TGTGCCAGCAGCTCAATACAGGGCTTCGGCGGCTACACCTTC. Encoded protein: CASSSIQGFGGYTF.

V is TRBV2 and J is TRBJ1-2; the D gene is possibly TRBD1 (6 bases). CDR3 length: 15 residues. Germline lookup yields CDR1 SNHLY and CDR2 FYNNEI. Trimming removed 0 bases at V and 6 bases at J, with 14 bases between. The DNA of the CDR3 is TGTGCCAGCAGTGAAGCGCGAGGGGGTGGCCATGGCTACACCTTC. Its protein product is CASSEARGGGHGYTF.

V is TRBV18 and J is TRBJ2-5; D might be TRBD1 (6 bases). V was pared by 2 bases and J by 4 bases, with 11 bases between. Germline V gene lookup returns CDR1 KGHSH and CDR2 LQKENI. This CDR3 is 14 amino acids long. As DNA, the CDR3 is TGTGCCAGCTCACCAACAGGGACCCCAGAGACCCAGTACTTC. Protein: CASSPTGTPETQYF.

The rearrangement joins TRBV25-1 to TRBJ1-4, with D perhaps TRBD1 (5 bases). The CDR3 consists of 13 residues. Deletions cut 7 bases from V and 3 bases from J, with 9 bases between. Germline values: CDR1 MGHDK, CDR2 SYGVNS. Here the CDR3 reads CASTGGANEKLFF. The CDR3 DNA follows: TGTGCCAGCACCGGGGGGGCTAATGAAAAACTGTTTTTT.